One and the same sample provided the 30 T cell receptor beta chains below, sequenced in a study of T cells in women clearing cervical HPV infection. The assay was immunoSEQ multiplex PCR, and TCRdb's table has in-frame clones only and misses some. The record lists 18,000 or so clones, of which the ten most abundant hold approximately 15%. Source material: blood buffy coat. Receptor source: a woman aged 18 to 69 with a cervical HPV16 infection that either progressed to CIN3+ or cleared (not recorded which).

Worth noting for this clone: Coverage ceases 3 residues before the CDR3 finishes, and the germline J gene fills in the end. The chain links TRBV20-1 to TRBJ2-7, with TRBD2 matching 10 bases. The V gene end was trimmed by 7 bases and the J gene end by 4 bases; junction bases not matched to a gene: 7. Germline-derived CDR1 and CDR2 are DFQATT and SNEGSKA (reference sequence). The CDR3 spans 13 residues. The CDR3 here is CSVPSGRGYEQYF. The DNA read from the CDR3 is TGCAGTGTACCTAGCGGGAGAGGTTACGAG.

On this clone: Compared with germline, one end of the junction differs, possibly owing to a read error. The read stops 3 residues short of the end of the CDR3; the missing end is completed from the germline J gene. This chain uses TRBV4-2 with TRBJ1-6, with D uncertain. CDR1 and CDR2 from the germline V gene are LGHNA and YNFKEQ. This CDR3 is built from 15 residues. The sequenced CDR3 bases are TGCGCCAGCAGCCAGCAGTACTCCTATAATTCACCC. It encodes CASSQQYSYNSP. The full CDR3 protein reads CASSQQYSYNSPLHF.

A word on this clone: Sequencing ends 3 residues short of the CDR3 end; the germline J gene provides the rest. The chain has TRBV2 and TRBJ2-7; a possible D gene is TRBD2 (7 bases). The CDR3 has 15 residues. Per germline, CDR1 SNHLY and CDR2 FYNNEI. The V end was cut by 7 bases, the J end by 1 base, with 17 bases between. Incomplete CDR3 DNA: TGTGCCAGCACCAAAGAAGGGGGGGGTTCCTACGAG. It encodes CASTKEGGGSYE. The whole CDR3 protein is CASTKEGGGSYEQYF.

As to this clone: The read terminates 3 residues before the CDR3 end, so the remaining end is supplied by the germline J gene. The chain employs TRBV7-2 and TRBJ1-6, with D unresolved. This CDR3 has 16 amino acids. Trimming removed 0 bases from V and 2 bases from J, with 8 bases in between. Germline V CDR1 and CDR2: SGHTA, FQGNSA. CDR3 DNA (partial): TGTGCCAGCAGCTTAGCTGGGCAGACCTATAATTCACCC. It codes for CASSLAGQTYNSP. The entire CDR3 protein is CASSLAGQTYNSPLHF.

To note about this clone: The read ends 3 residues shy of where the CDR3 ends; the end is completed using the germline J gene. This rearrangement joins TRBV20-1 to TRBJ1-2, with a tentative D call TRBD1 (6 bases). This CDR3 contains 15 residues. Deletions cut 0 bases from V and 3 bases from J, with 14 bases between. The V gene's germline CDR1 is DFQATT and CDR2 SNEGSKA (reference sequence). This CDR3 is CSARDRTVSDYGYTF. The sequenced part of the CDR3 DNA is TGCAGTGCTAGAGACCGGACAGTTTCGGACTATGGC.

In the case of this clone: The sequence runs out 3 residues before the end of the CDR3; the remainder is reconstructed from the germline J gene. The chain joins TRBV4-2 to TRBJ2-5; 7 nucleotides line up with TRBD2. J gave up 5 bases and V 1 base, and 7 bases lay outside the gene matches. The CDR3 extends over 15 amino acids. CDR1 is LGHNA and CDR2 is YNFKEQ in the germline V gene. This chain's CDR3 is CASSQGGGLSETQYF. CDR3 DNA (partial): TGTGCCAGCAGCCAAGGGGGGGGTCTGAGTGAGACC.

About this clone itself: With the read ending 3 residues before the CDR3 end, the germline J gene is used to fill in that end. J is TRBJ2-3 and V is TRBV20-1; TRBD1 matches 7 bases. Germline lookup yields CDR1 DFQATT and CDR2 SNEGSKA (reference sequence). The CDR3 has 11 residues. The CDR3 protein is CSASDRETQYF. CDR3 bases read: TGCAGTGCTAGCGACAGGGAAACG.

As regards this clone: The read terminates 3 residues before the CDR3 end, so the remaining end is supplied by the germline J gene. The chain couples TRBV28 to TRBJ1-1; 8 bases line up with TRBD1. Per the germline V gene, CDR1 is MDHEN and CDR2 is SYDVKM. The CDR3 is 13 residues long. The DNA read from the CDR3 is TGTGCCAGCAGTCCAGAGGACAGGGTAGCA. This sequence encodes CASSPEDRVA. Given in full, the CDR3 is CASSPEDRVAAFF.

As to this clone: This sample includes further DNA sequences coding for the same CDR3. CDR3: CSARSWRNYNEQFF. CDR3 DNA (partial): TGCAGTGCTAGATCATGGCGGAACTACAATGAG. J is TRBJ2-1 and V is TRBV20-1; D remains ambiguous. With the read ending 3 residues before the CDR3 end, the germline J gene is used to fill in that end. The V gene's germline CDR1 is DFQATT and CDR2 SNEGSKA (reference sequence). With 2 bases removed from V and 3 bases from J, the gap between germline ends came to 11 bases. This CDR3 spans 14 amino acids.

Points on this clone: The read terminates 3 residues ahead of where the CDR3 ends, so the germline J gene completes it. The chain recombines TRBV7-6 with TRBJ1-4, with D tentatively TRBD1 (5 bases). This CDR3 has 16 residues. Germline V gene lookup returns CDR1 SGHVS and CDR2 FNYEAQ. V lost 5 bases and J lost 0, with 13 bases in between. The covered CDR3 bases are TGTGCCAGCAGCCCGTGGCAGGGCGCAACTAATGAAAAA. Its translation is CASSPWQGATNEK. The complete CDR3 reads CASSPWQGATNEKLFF.

CDR3 DNA (partial): TGTGCCAGTAGTATGAAAGTCGCGCCAGGGGGCAGGAGCACTGAA. This translates into CASSMKVAPGGRSTE. The entire CDR3 is CASSMKVAPGGRSTEAFF. The gene calls are TRBV19 and TRBJ1-1, with 8 nucleotides matching TRBD1. The CDR3 end falls 3 residues outside the read, so it is completed with the germline J gene. This CDR3 region has 18 residues. With 3 bases clipped from V and 4 bases from J, the junction kept 16 bases outside the gene matches. Germline V gives CDR1 LNHDA, CDR2 SQIVND (reference sequence). Full variable domain (remainder filled in from reference TRBV19 and TRBJ1-1): DGGITQSPKYLFRKEGQNVTLSCEQNLNHDAMYWYRQDPGQGLRLIYYSQIVNDFQKGDIAEGYSVSREKKESFPLTVTSAQKNPTAFYLCASSMKVAPGGRSTEAFFGQGTRLTVV.

Considering frequency, this clone is medium-sized. The missing CDR3 end, 3 residues past where the read stops, is filled in from the germline J gene. The chain combines TRBV7-2 with TRBJ2-3, with D tentatively TRBD2 (6 bases). Trimming removed 0 bases from V and 0 bases from J, with 13 bases in between. In germline, CDR1 is SGHTA, CDR2 FQGNSA. The CDR3 spans 17 residues. CDR3 loop: CASSLAGGLISTDTQYF. Incomplete CDR3 DNA: TGTGCCAGCAGCTTAGCGGGAGGACTCATTAGCACAGATACG.

Comment on this clone: The read terminates 3 residues ahead of where the CDR3 ends, so the germline J gene completes it. The chain couples TRBV5-5 to TRBJ2-7; D might be TRBD2 (6 bases). The germline V gene has CDR1 SGHKS and CDR2 YYEKEE (reference sequence). V was pared by 0 bases and J by 2 bases, with 12 bases between. The CDR3 loop spans 15 amino acids. The covered CDR3 bases are TGTGCCAGCAGCTTGGAGGGACTCTCAACCTACGAG. The encoded protein is CASSLEGLSTYE. The full CDR3 sequence reads CASSLEGLSTYEQYF.

Incomplete CDR3 DNA: TGCAGTGCTATTTTATCAGGTCGCGGCGGGGGGACGTACAATGAG. This encodes CSAILSGRGGGTYNE. The full CDR3 sequence reads CSAILSGRGGGTYNEQFF. This chain connects TRBV20-1 to TRBJ2-1; 8 positions agree with TRBD2. The CDR3 extends 3 residues past the end of the read, so its final part is completed from the germline J gene. The junction had 18 bases not matched to a gene; V was cut back by 4 bases and J by 4 bases. This CDR3 is built from 18 residues. Germline-derived CDR1 and CDR2 are DFQATT and SNEGSKA (reference sequence).

Comment on this clone: The read comes to an end 3 residues before the CDR3 does, leaving the germline J gene to fill in the end. The chain recombines TRBV7-9 with TRBJ1-3, with D perhaps TRBD1 (6 bases). V dropped 8 bases and J dropped 3 bases, with 11 bases sitting between them. The CDR3 loop spans 13 amino acids. Germline assignment: CDR1 SEHNR and CDR2 FQNEAQ (reference sequence). This CDR3 is CASPGDVGNTIYF. The sequenced CDR3 bases are TGTGCCAGCCCAGGGGACGTTGGAAACACC.

As concerns this clone: The read gets to within 3 residues of the CDR3 end, and the germline J gene fills in the rest. The chain couples TRBV4-2 to TRBJ2-1, with TRBD2 identical over 8 bases. Germline V CDR1 and CDR2: LGHNA, YNFKEQ. The CDR3 runs to 15 residues. V was pared by 3 bases and J by 1 base, with 2 bases of the junction left unmatched. The sequenced part of the CDR3 DNA is TGTGCCAGCAGCCAGGCGGGGGGTTCCTACAATGAG. Amino acids: CASSQAGGSYNE. Given in full, the CDR3 is CASSQAGGSYNEQFF.

In regard to this clone: The CDR3 goes on 3 residues after the read ends, and that part is filled in from the germline J gene. J is TRBJ2-1 and V is TRBV20-1, with 8 bases lining up with TRBD1. Germline lookup yields CDR1 DFQATT and CDR2 SNEGSKA (reference sequence). The length of the CDR3 is 14 residues. V trimming: 6 bases; J trimming: 4 bases; junction bases outside the gene matches: 8. The part of the CDR3 DNA that was read is TGCAGTGCCATCCGGGACAGGACATACAATGAG. Protein: CSAIRDRTYNE. The entire CDR3 is CSAIRDRTYNEQFF.

About this clone itself: The CDR3 goes on 3 residues after the read ends, and that part is filled in from the germline J gene. This rearrangement joins TRBV2 to TRBJ1-1; a possible D gene is TRBD1 (6 bases). Trimming took 5 bases from V and 0 from J, leaving 10 bases between them. CDR3 size: 14 residues. Germline V gene lookup returns CDR1 SNHLY and CDR2 FYNNEI. Partial CDR3 DNA: TGTGCCAGCAGTTTGGACAGCGTGAACACTGAA. Its translation is CASSLDSVNTE. The CDR3 reads in full as CASSLDSVNTEAFF.

A note on this clone: Coverage ceases 3 residues before the CDR3 finishes, and the germline J gene fills in the end. This sequence joins TRBV7-9 and TRBJ2-2; 7 bases map to TRBD2. In germline, CDR1 is SEHNR, CDR2 FQNEAQ (reference sequence). This CDR3 spans 15 amino acids. Trimming took 5 bases from V and 0 from J; bases not matched to a gene: 3. CDR3 residues: CASSGGVSNTGELFF. The covered CDR3 bases are TGTGCCAGCAGCGGGGGGGTATCGAACACCGGGGAG.

Worth noting for this clone: Compared with germline, one end of the junction differs, possibly owing to a read error. The read ends 3 residues before the CDR3 terminus; that terminus is restored from the germline J gene. V usage is TRBV4-2 and J usage is TRBJ2-1, with a possible D match to TRBD1 (6 bases). The CDR3 loop spans 16 amino acids. Germline loops: CDR1 LGHNA, CDR2 YNFKEQ. The CDR3: CASSQRWQGYYNEQFF. The covered CDR3 bases are TGCGCCAGCAGCCAACGCTGGCAGGGGTACTACAATGAG.

As for this clone: The CDR3 goes on 3 residues after the read ends, and that part is filled in from the germline J gene. The rearrangement joins TRBV18 to TRBJ2-6, with D unclear. The V end was cut by 1 base, the J end by 2 bases, with 6 bases between. Germline V gene data show CDR1 as KGHSH and CDR2 as LQKENI. The CDR3 is 15 residues long. The covered CDR3 bases are TGTGCCAGCTCACCACTGGCTGCTGGGGCCAACGTC. Translation: CASSPLAAGANV. The full CDR3 is CASSPLAAGANVLTF. The full variable domain, rest sourced from reference TRBV18 and TRBJ2-6, is NAGVMQNPRHLVRRRGQEARLRCSPMKGHSHVYWYRQLPEEGLKFMVYLQKENIIDESGMPKERFSAEFPKEGPSILRIQQVVRGDSAAYFCASSPLAAGANVLTFGAGSRLTVL.

In the case of this clone: The observed sequence ends 3 residues before the CDR3 terminus, with the missing tail filled in from the germline J gene. The chain combines TRBV20-1 with TRBJ1-1; 7 nucleotides agree with TRBD1. V lost 3 bases, J lost 5 bases, and 9 bases stayed unmatched. Germline lookup yields CDR1 DFQATT and CDR2 SNEGSKA (reference sequence). The CDR3 runs to 14 residues. CDR3 DNA (partial): TGCAGTGCTAGCGATGACAGGGAGAGGACTGAA. This encodes CSASDDRERTE. The whole CDR3 sequence is CSASDDRERTEAFF.

On this clone: Read data end 3 residues before the CDR3 end; the end is taken from the germline J gene. The gene calls are TRBV25-1 and TRBJ2-7, with TRBD1 as a possible D gene (5 bases). Germline V lookup: CDR1 MGHDK, CDR2 SYGVNS. V was trimmed by 3 bases and J by 5 bases, leaving 11 bases between them. CDR3 length equals 13 residues. The CDR3 bases that were read are TGTGCCAGCAGTGACAGGGCGGTCCACGAG. Its protein product is CASSDRAVHE. The full CDR3 protein reads CASSDRAVHEQYF.

Worth noting for this clone: The sequenced fragment ends 3 residues before the CDR3 boundary, so the rest is inferred from the germline J gene. The genes are TRBV30 and TRBJ2-7; 7 bases align to TRBD1. The trim removed 3 bases at V and 3 bases at J, leaving 5 bases unmatched. From germline, CDR1 is GTSNPN and CDR2 SVGIG (reference sequence). This CDR3 has 13 residues. The CDR3 reads CAWRLTGIYEQYF. The covered CDR3 bases are TGTGCCTGGAGACTGACAGGGATCTACGAG.

About this clone: Sequencing ends 3 residues short of the CDR3 end; the germline J gene provides the rest. The V and J genes are TRBV2 and TRBJ2-5; D possibly corresponds to TRBD1 (5 bases). Germline V gene data show CDR1 as SNHLY and CDR2 as FYNNEI. This CDR3 is built from 14 residues. Between the trimmed V and J ends, which lost 2 bases and 2 bases, there was a span of 9 bases. The CDR3 here is CASSEKTVQETQYF. CDR3 bases read: TGTGCCAGCAGTGAAAAGACAGTACAAGAGACC.

This CDR3 reads CSVFTDRGDEQYF. The sequenced part of the CDR3 DNA is TGCAGCGTTTTCACCGACAGGGGGGACGAG. The chain links TRBV29-1 to TRBJ2-7, with 9 positions matching TRBD1. The read ends 3 residues before the CDR3 terminus; that terminus is restored from the germline J gene. Trimming took 5 bases from V and 5 from J; bases not matched to a gene: 7. The germline gives CDR1 SQVTM, CDR2 ANQGSEA. CDR3 length: 13 residues.

On this clone itself: The read ends 3 residues shy of where the CDR3 ends; the end is completed using the germline J gene. This chain connects TRBV29-1 to TRBJ1-1; D gene uncertain. Germline assignment: CDR1 SQVTM and CDR2 ANQGSEA. With 7 bases removed from V and 0 bases from J, the gap between germline ends came to 6 bases. This CDR3 is 11 amino acids long. The covered CDR3 bases are TGCAGCGCTTTATTGAACACTGAA. Translated: CSALLNTE. The complete CDR3 protein is CSALLNTEAFF.

With regard to this clone: Coverage ceases 3 residues before the CDR3 finishes, and the germline J gene fills in the end. V usage is TRBV12-3 or TRBV12-4 and J usage is TRBJ2-5, with TRBD2 identical over 13 bases. With V trimmed by 5 bases and J by 4 bases, 4 bases remained unmatched. The CDR3 extends over 15 amino acids. The CDR3 DNA, read in part, is TGTGCCAGCAGTCGGACTAGCGGGAGCTCAGAGACC. This codes for CASSRTSGSSET. Given in full, the CDR3 is CASSRTSGSSETQYF.

Concerning this clone: The sequence runs out 3 residues before the end of the CDR3; the remainder is reconstructed from the germline J gene. V gene TRBV20-1 combines with J gene TRBJ2-1, with 8 bases lining up with TRBD2. In germline, CDR1 is DFQATT, CDR2 SNEGSKA (reference sequence). V gave up 5 bases and J gave up 6 bases; unmatched junction bases: 9. CDR3 size: 14 residues. This chain's CDR3 is CSALSGRGTNEQFF. The sequenced part of the CDR3 DNA is TGCAGTGCTTTAAGCGGGAGAGGGACCAATGAG.

As concerns this clone: The CDR3 goes on 3 residues after the read ends, and that part is filled in from the germline J gene. Other DNA sequences within the sample encode an identical CDR3. The chain couples TRBV19 to TRBJ1-2; 7 bases match TRBD1. With V trimmed by 3 bases and J by 5 bases, 3 bases remained unmatched. Germline V CDR1 and CDR2: LNHDA, SQIVND (reference sequence). This CDR3 has 13 residues. The CDR3 reads CASSIDREYGYTF. CDR3 DNA, as far as it was read: TGTGCCAGTAGTATCGACAGGGAATATGGC.